This T cell receptor beta chain was profiled in a study of cytomegalovirus exposure and HLA in healthy donors. Study results and limitations: In vitro work confirmed that a few CMV-associated chains recognize CMV antigens. The investigators catalogued about 170 TCR beta chains as cytomegalovirus-associated. Per published reports, the classifier diagnosed cytomegalovirus status with high specificity and sensitivity.

The donors were members of the validation cohort, which comprised 120 subjects and was separate from the first cohort of more than 500 subjects. Libraries were prepared by immunoSEQ multiplex PCR; TCRdb keeps only in-frame clonotypes and omits some of them. The sample includes hundreds of thousands of clones, roughly 88% of them seen just once. In the case of this clone: No antigen is known for it.

Sequencing was carried out using PBMCs. The TCR sequence derives from a woman in her late teens or twenties in good health and CMV-seronegative.

The CDR3 is CAGWAGEGQPQHF. CDR3 DNA sequence: TGTGCCGGTTGGGCAGGGGAAGGTCAGCCCCAGCATTTT. V gene TRBV28 combines with J gene TRBJ1-5, with a tentative D call TRBD1 (6 bases). Trimming removed 11 bases from V and 6 bases from J, with 17 bases in between. Germline lookup yields CDR1 MDHEN and CDR2 SYDVKM. There are 13 residues in the CDR3.